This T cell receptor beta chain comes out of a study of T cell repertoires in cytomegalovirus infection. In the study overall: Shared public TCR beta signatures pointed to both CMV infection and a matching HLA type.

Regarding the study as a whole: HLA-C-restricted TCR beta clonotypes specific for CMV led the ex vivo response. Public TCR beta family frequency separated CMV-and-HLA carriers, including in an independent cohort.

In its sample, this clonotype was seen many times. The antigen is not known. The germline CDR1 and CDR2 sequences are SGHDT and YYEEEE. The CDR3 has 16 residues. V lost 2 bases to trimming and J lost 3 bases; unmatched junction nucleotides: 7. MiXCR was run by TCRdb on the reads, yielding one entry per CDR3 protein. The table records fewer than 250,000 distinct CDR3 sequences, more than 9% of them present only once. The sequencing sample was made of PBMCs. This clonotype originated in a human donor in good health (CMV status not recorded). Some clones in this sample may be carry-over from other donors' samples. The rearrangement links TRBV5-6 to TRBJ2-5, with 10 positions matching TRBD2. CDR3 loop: CASSFRTSGYEETQYF. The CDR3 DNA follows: TGTGCCAGCAGCTTCAGGACTAGCGGATATGAAGAGACCCAGTACTTC.